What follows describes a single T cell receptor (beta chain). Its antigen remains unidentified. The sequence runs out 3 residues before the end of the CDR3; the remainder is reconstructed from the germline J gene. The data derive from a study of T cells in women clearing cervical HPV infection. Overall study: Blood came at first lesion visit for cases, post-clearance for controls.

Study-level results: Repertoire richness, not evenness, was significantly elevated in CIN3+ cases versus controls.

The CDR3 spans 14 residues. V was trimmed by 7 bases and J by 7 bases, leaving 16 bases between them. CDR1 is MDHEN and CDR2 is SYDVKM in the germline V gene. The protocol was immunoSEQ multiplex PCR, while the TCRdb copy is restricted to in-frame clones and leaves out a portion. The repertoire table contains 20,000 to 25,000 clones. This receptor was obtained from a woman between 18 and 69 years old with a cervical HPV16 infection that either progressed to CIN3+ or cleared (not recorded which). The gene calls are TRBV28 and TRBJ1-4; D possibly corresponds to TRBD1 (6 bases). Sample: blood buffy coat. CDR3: CASIGGGRIEKLFF. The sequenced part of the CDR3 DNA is TGTGCCAGCATAGGCGGGGGGCGGATTGAAAAA.